This T cell receptor (beta chain) was obtained from a study of blood T cell repertoires in COVID-19. About the research overall: Sites across the United States, Italy and Spain contributed samples from acute and convalescent COVID-19. Sources were T cells, B-cell-depleted T cells, or PBMCs; the material itself was cDNA or gDNA.

Profiling relied on immunoSEQ multiplex PCR, and the TCRdb table lists in-frame clones only, not all of them. The table records roughly 20,000 clones, roughly nine tenths of them present only once. Germline V CDR1 and CDR2: SGHTA, FQGTGA. The CDR3 is 13 residues long. V was cut by 5 bases and J by 5 bases, with 11 bases left in between. This sequence originates from a man between 60 and 70 years old with active COVID-19. The specimen sequenced was peripheral blood. The chain couples TRBV7-3 to TRBJ2-3, with D uncertain. CDR3 residues: CASSPASRDTQYF. The CDR3 DNA sequence: TGTGCCAGCAGCCCCGCGAGTAGAGATACGCAGTATTTT.